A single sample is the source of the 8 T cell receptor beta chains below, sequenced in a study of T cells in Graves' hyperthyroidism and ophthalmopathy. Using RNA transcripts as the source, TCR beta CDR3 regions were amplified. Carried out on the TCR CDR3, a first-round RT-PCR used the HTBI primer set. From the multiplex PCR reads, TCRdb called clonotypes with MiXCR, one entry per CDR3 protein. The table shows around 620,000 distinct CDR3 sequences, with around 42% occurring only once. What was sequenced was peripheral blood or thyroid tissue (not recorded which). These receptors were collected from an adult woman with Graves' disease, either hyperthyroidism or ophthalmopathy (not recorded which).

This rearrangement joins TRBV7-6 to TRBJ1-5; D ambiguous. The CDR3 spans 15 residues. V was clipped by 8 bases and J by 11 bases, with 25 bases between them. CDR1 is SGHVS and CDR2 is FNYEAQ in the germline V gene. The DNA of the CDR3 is TGTGCCAGCGCGGGAGTAGCGGGAGGAGGAGAGACCCAGCATTTT. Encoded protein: CASAGVAGGGETQHF.

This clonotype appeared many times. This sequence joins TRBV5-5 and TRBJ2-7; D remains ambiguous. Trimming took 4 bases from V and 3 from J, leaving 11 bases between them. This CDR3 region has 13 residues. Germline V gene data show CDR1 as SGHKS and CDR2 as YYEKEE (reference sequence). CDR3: CASSPGPSYEQYF. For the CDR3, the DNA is TGTGCCAGCAGCCCCGGGCCCAGCTACGAGCAGTACTTC.

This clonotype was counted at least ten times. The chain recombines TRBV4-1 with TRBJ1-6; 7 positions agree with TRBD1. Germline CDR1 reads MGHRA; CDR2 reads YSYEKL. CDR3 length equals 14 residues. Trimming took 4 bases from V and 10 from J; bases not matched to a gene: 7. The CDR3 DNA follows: TGCGCCAGCAGCCCGGGACAGACGGGATCACCCCTCCACTTT. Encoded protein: CASSPGQTGSPLHF.

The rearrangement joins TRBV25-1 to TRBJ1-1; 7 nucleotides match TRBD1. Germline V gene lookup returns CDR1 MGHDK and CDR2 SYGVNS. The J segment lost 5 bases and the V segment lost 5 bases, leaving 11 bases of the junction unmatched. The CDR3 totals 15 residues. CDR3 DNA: TGTGCCAGCAGTCCCCTTCGAGGGGGCCGTACTGAAGCTTTCTTT. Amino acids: CASSPLRGGRTEAFF. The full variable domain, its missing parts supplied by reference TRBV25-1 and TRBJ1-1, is EADIYQTPRYLVIGTGKKITLECSQTMGHDKMYWYQQDPGMELHLIHYSYGVNSTEKGDLSSESTVSRIRTEHFPLTLESARPSHTSQYLCASSPLRGGRTEAFFGQGTRLTVV.

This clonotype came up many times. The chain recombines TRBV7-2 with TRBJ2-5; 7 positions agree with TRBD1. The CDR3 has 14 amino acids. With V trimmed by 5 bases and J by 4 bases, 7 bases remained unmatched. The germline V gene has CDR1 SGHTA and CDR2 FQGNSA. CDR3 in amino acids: CASSTRQGGETQYF. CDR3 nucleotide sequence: TGTGCCAGCAGCACCCGACAGGGCGGAGAGACCCAGTACTTC.

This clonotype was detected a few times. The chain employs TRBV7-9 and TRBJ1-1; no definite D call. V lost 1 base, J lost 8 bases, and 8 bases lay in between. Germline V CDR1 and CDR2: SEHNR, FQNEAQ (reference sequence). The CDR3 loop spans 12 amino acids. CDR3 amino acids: CASSLGAIEAFF. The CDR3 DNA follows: TGTGCCAGCAGCTTAGGGGCGATAGAAGCTTTCTTT.

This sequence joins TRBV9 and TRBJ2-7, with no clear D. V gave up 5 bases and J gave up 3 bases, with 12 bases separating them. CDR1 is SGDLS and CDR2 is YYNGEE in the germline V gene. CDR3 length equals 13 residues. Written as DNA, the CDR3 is TGTGCCAGCAGTAGTGACAACTACTACGAGCAGTACTTC. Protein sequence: CASSSDNYYEQYF.

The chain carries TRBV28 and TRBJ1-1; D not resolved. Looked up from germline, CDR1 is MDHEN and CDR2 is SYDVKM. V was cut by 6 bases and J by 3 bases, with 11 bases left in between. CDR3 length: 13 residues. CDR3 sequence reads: CASSNPQYTEAFF. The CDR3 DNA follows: TGTGCCAGCAGCAACCCCCAGTACACTGAAGCTTTCTTT.